The clone carrying this T cell receptor beta chain was seen ten or more times. As yet, its antigen is unknown. This sample was taken from a study of T cell repertoires in cytomegalovirus infection. Study at large: Shared public TCR beta signatures pointed to both CMV infection and a matching HLA type.

Study observations and caveats: Cumulative public TCR beta family frequency identified carriers of CMV plus the relevant HLA. HLA-C-restricted, CMV-specific TCR beta clonotypes were dominant ex vivo.

Each CDR3 protein gets one entry after TCRdb re-called the reads with MiXCR. The sample lists just under 550,000 distinct CDR3 sequences, about 25% occurring once. This CDR3 is 14 amino acids long. The germline V gene encodes CDR1 SGHTA and CDR2 FQGNSA. V lost 0 bases to trimming and J lost 1 base, with 6 bases between them. This chain connects TRBV7-2 to TRBJ1-2; D not certain. This sequence was found in a human donor in good health (CMV status not recorded). Some clones in this sample may be carry-over from other donors' samples. Source material: PBMCs. CDR3 sequence: CASSLAQDNYGYTF. DNA for the CDR3: TGTGCCAGCAGCTTAGCCCAGGATAACTATGGCTACACCTTC.